One sample yielded the 27 T cell receptor beta chains listed below, sequenced in a study of CXCR3-negative and CXCR3-positive naive CD8 T cells (dated 2019 in TCRdb). Results and caveats for the whole study, not just this receptor: Compared with CXCR3-negative naive cells, CXCR3-positive naive cells had TRB CDR3s with higher hydrophobicity (lower Kidera factor 4), lower energy, and higher strength and volume indices.

No cognate antigen is known for these TCRs. Sequencing instrument: NextSeq 550. The Human TCR Profiling Kit (MiLaboratory) was used to make UMI-labeled 5' RACE TRB cDNA libraries. Through TCRdb reprocessing, the reads give one entry per CDR3 protein sequence; DNA is omitted. The sample's own table lists around 88,000 distinct CDR3 sequences. 0.82% of the sample goes to the ten largest clones. The source material was naive CXCR3+ CD8+ T cells from blood. The cell subset or site tag for this specimen amounts to: CD45RO-CCR7+CD27+CD95- naive CD8+ T cells expressing CXCR3 (TNR3+). The origin of the receptors is a human donor in good health. Some clones in this sample may be carry-over from other donors' samples.

The chain links TRBV4-1 to TRBJ2-3; as DNA is missing, the TRBD1 call by TCRdb cannot be tested. Germline V gene sequence: CDR1 MGHRA, CDR2 YSYEKL. The CDR3 runs to 16 residues. The CDR3 protein is CASSHGGVGAPDTQYF.

The J gene is TRBJ2-5, the V gene TRBV29-1; TCRdb lists TRBD1, though no DNA is available to test this call. CDR1 SQVTM and CDR2 ANQGSEA come from the germline V gene. This CDR3 has 15 residues. CDR3: CSVGPGGQLQETQYF.

The V and J genes are TRBV30 and TRBJ2-7; TCRdb gives TRBD1 as the D gene, but with no DNA this cannot be confirmed. The germline CDR1 and CDR2 sequences are GTSNPN and SVGIG (reference sequence). CDR3 length: 12 residues. The CDR3 loop is CAWGGPSYEQYF.

The chain carries TRBV6-2 or TRBV6-3 and TRBJ1-5; no DNA is available, so the TRBD1 call from TCRdb remains unchecked. The CDR3 is 14 amino acids. Germline V gene sequence: CDR1 MNHEY, CDR2 SVGEGT. The CDR3 here is CASSHRQGQQPQHF.

The chain is built from TRBV6-5 and TRBJ2-1; no DNA is available, so the TRBD2 call from TCRdb remains unchecked. The germline CDR1 and CDR2 sequences are MNHEY and SVGAGI. There are 17 residues in the CDR3. The CDR3 region is CASSYLTGGRHYNEQFF.

This sequence joins TRBV20-1 and TRBJ1-4; TCRdb's D call, TRBD1, is unchecked because there is no DNA. Looked up from germline, CDR1 is DFQATT and CDR2 is SNEGSKA (reference sequence). The CDR3 runs to 14 residues. CDR3 protein: CSVMDWESNEKLFF.

This chain uses TRBV27 with TRBJ2-1; as DNA is missing, the TRBD1 call by TCRdb cannot be tested. The CDR3 is 15 residues long. Germline CDR1 is MNHEY and CDR2 is SMNVEV (reference sequence). This CDR3 reads CASSSRGDGYNEQFF.

The genes are TRBV10-3 and TRBJ2-2. The CDR3 is 15 amino acids. Germline values: CDR1 ENHRY, CDR2 SYGVKD. CDR3 residues: CAISESWENTGELFF.

This chain connects TRBV28 to TRBJ2-1. The CDR3 loop spans 17 amino acids. Germline CDR1 MDHEN, CDR2 SYDVKM. The CDR3 loop is CASSLFVRSSSYNEQFF.

The rearrangement joins TRBV4-3 to TRBJ2-7; TCRdb proposes TRBD2, but this gene call is untestable without DNA. Germline CDR1 reads LGHNA; CDR2 reads YSLEER. The CDR3 extends over 19 amino acids. CDR3 in amino acids: CASSQDPVGSGSFSYEQYF.

The CDR3 spells CATSRESTDTQYF. The genes are TRBV15 and TRBJ2-3. The CDR3 extends over 13 amino acids. Germline CDR1 reads LNHNV; CDR2 reads YYDKDF (reference sequence).

The chain couples TRBV29-1 to TRBJ1-2; TCRdb outputs TRBD1, but without DNA this stays unchecked. This CDR3 has 13 residues. The germline CDR1 and CDR2 sequences are SQVTM and ANQGSEA. The CDR3 sequence is CSVGDRDGYGYTF.

The chain employs TRBV4-1 and TRBJ2-1. The CDR3 has 13 amino acids. Germline V lookup: CDR1 MGHRA, CDR2 YSYEKL. CDR3 amino acids: CASSQVLLIEQFF.

V usage is TRBV7-2 and J usage is TRBJ1-2. Germline CDR1 and CDR2: SGHTA and FQGNSA. The CDR3 runs to 16 residues. CDR3 in amino acids: CASSLVQALRWYGYTF.

The V and J genes are TRBV6-4 and TRBJ2-3; lacking DNA, the TRBD2 call made by TCRdb goes unchecked. This CDR3 spans 15 amino acids. Germline CDR1 reads MRHNA; CDR2 reads SNTAGT. The CDR3 is CASSVKAGGTDTQYF.

This rearrangement joins TRBV7-6 to TRBJ2-2; TCRdb calls TRBD1, which cannot be checked without DNA. Germline CDR1 SGHVS, CDR2 FNYEAQ. The CDR3 is made up of 13 amino acids. This chain's CDR3 is CAIDRAGTGELFF.

V is TRBV29-1 and J is TRBJ2-3; the D gene TCRdb calls, TRBD1, cannot be checked with no DNA. This CDR3 is 14 amino acids long. Germline CDR1 reads SQVTM; CDR2 reads ANQGSEA. The CDR3 loop reads CSVGGIASPDTQYF.

V gene TRBV7-9 combines with J gene TRBJ1-5; TCRdb outputs TRBD1, but without DNA this stays unchecked. Germline CDR1 SEHNR, CDR2 FQNEAQ (reference sequence). The CDR3 runs to 13 residues. CDR3 loop: CATSGASNQPQHF.

The rearrangement uses TRBV6-2 or TRBV6-3 and TRBJ2-5; TCRdb's D call of TRBD1 is untestable without DNA. The length of the CDR3 is 15 residues. CDR1 is MNHEY, CDR2 SVGEGT, per germline. CDR3 amino acids: CASDYETGATETQYF.

The chain uses TRBV15 and TRBJ2-1; TCRdb selects TRBD1, and the lack of DNA leaves this call unchecked. The CDR3 spans 18 residues. Germline loops: CDR1 LNHNV, CDR2 YYDKDF (reference sequence). This CDR3 reads CATSKDGRIGPRGNEQFF.

The CDR3 is CSARYQSDYEQYF. J is TRBJ2-7 and V is TRBV20-1. This CDR3 contains 13 residues. CDR1 and CDR2 from the germline V gene are DFQATT and SNEGSKA (reference sequence).

The CDR3 region is CASSEPWTENYGYTF. The rearrangement uses TRBV10-2 and TRBJ1-2. Germline V lookup: CDR1 WSHSY, CDR2 SAAADI. The CDR3 runs 15 residues.

The rearrangement uses TRBV10-1 and TRBJ1-2. CDR3 size: 13 residues. Germline CDR1 WNHNN, CDR2 SYGVQD (reference sequence). The CDR3 protein is CARDSGDDYGYTF.

The rearrangement joins TRBV29-1 to TRBJ1-5; with no DNA, the TCRdb D assignment of TRBD1 cannot be verified. Germline values: CDR1 SQVTM, CDR2 ANQGSEA. The length of the CDR3 is 13 residues. CDR3 protein: CSVTGQGNQPQHF.

The CDR3 sequence is CASSAPPGSSSYNEQFF. The chain joins TRBV9 to TRBJ2-1; lacking DNA, the TRBD2 call made by TCRdb goes unchecked. CDR1 and CDR2 from the germline V gene are SGDLS and YYNGEE. CDR3 length: 17 residues.

The gene calls are TRBV28 and TRBJ2-3. In germline, CDR1 is MDHEN, CDR2 SYDVKM. CDR3 length: 15 amino acids. The CDR3 region is CASSLITATTDTQYF.

The chain employs TRBV7-3 and TRBJ1-1; TCRdb calls TRBD1, which cannot be checked without DNA. This CDR3 contains 15 residues. In germline, CDR1 is SGHTA, CDR2 FQGTGA. The CDR3 here is CASSLSPGGNTEAFF.